This entry lists 15 T cell receptor beta chains sequenced from one sample in a study of T cell repertoires in cytomegalovirus infection (dated by TCRdb to between 2019 and 2020). The sample was run on an Illumina HiSeq 1500. TCRdb passed the public sequencing reads through fastp at Q25 and MiXCR, retaining productive beta sequences. Rows matching on CDR3 protein sequence are summarized as one entry with the most common DNA and genes. In this sample the table shows a few hundred thousand distinct CDR3 sequences, more than 8% of which occur a single time. 3.5% to 4.5% of the sample goes to the ten largest clones. Sample: PBMCs. These receptors were collected from a human donor in good health (CMV status not recorded). Some clones in this sample may be carry-over from other donors' samples.

This clonotype has a count of ten or more. The J gene is TRBJ1-2, the V gene TRBV7-9, with D uncertain. V lost 3 bases to trimming and J lost 4 bases, with 15 bases between them. CDR1 and CDR2 from the germline V gene are SEHNR and FQNEAQ (reference sequence). This CDR3 is built from 15 residues. The CDR3: CASSFDHRQTYGYTF. Written as DNA, the CDR3 is TGTGCCAGCAGCTTTGACCACCGGCAGACCTATGGCTACACCTTC. Variable domain in full (rest from reference TRBV7-9 and TRBJ1-2): DTGVSQNPRHKITKRGQNVTFRCDPISEHNRLYWYRQTLGQGPEFLTYFQNEAQLEKSRLLSDRFSAERPKGSFSTLEIQRTEQGDSAMYLCASSFDHRQTYGYTFGSGTRLTVV.

V is TRBV12-3 or TRBV12-4 and J is TRBJ2-1; D call uncertain. The CDR3 is made up of 13 amino acids. Trimming took off 4 bases at V and 4 bases at J, with 8 bases between the two ends. The CDR3 DNA follows: TGTGCCAGCAGTTCGACCGATTACAATGAGCAGTTCTTC. Translation gives CASSSTDYNEQFF.

This clonotype was observed many times. V gene TRBV7-2 combines with J gene TRBJ2-1, with TRBD2 as a possible D gene (5 bases). This CDR3 is 16 amino acids long. Trimming pared 1 base from V and 5 bases from J, leaving 15 bases between. The germline gives CDR1 SGHTA, CDR2 FQGNSA. Here the CDR3 reads CASSLGNLAGDNEQFF. In DNA form, the CDR3 reads TGTGCCAGCAGCTTAGGTAACCTAGCCGGAGACAATGAGCAGTTCTTC. The complete variable domain, with remaining parts taken from reference TRBV7-2 and TRBJ2-1, reads GAGVSQSPSNKVTEKGKDVELRCDPISGHTALYWYRQSLGQGLEFLIYFQGNSAPDKSGLPSDRFSAERTGGSVSTLTIQRTQQEDSAVYLCASSLGNLAGDNEQFFGPGTRLTVL.

The chain links TRBV6-5 to TRBJ1-2, with unresolved D. Trimming took off 0 bases at V and 2 bases at J, with 7 bases between the two ends. The CDR3 sequence is 14 residues long. Germline V CDR1 and CDR2: MNHEY, SVGAGI. The CDR3 coding sequence is TGTGCCAGCAGTTACTCGGAACAGAACTATGGCTACACCTTC. It specifies CASSYSEQNYGYTF.

J is TRBJ2-1 and V is TRBV7-2, with 7 nucleotides matching TRBD2. The V gene's germline CDR1 is SGHTA and CDR2 FQGNSA. V lost 0 bases to trimming and J lost 0 bases; unmatched junction nucleotides: 2. The CDR3 covers 16 residues. The CDR3 sequence is CASSLAGLGSYNEQFF. The CDR3 bases are TGTGCCAGCAGCTTAGCTGGACTAGGCTCCTACAATGAGCAGTTCTTC.

This clonotype was recorded a few times. The gene calls are TRBV12-3 or TRBV12-4 and TRBJ1-2; weak D call: TRBD1 (6 bases). V gave up 3 bases and J gave up 8 bases, with 13 bases separating them. This CDR3 is built from 13 residues. The CDR3 protein is CASSFRGMTGYTF. CDR3 bases: TGTGCCAGCAGTTTTAGGGGGATGACGGGCTACACCTTC.

The rearrangement links TRBV29-1 to TRBJ2-7; TRBD2 matches at 15 bases. With 7 bases clipped from V and 3 bases from J, the junction kept 10 bases outside the gene matches. CDR1 and CDR2 (germline): SQVTM, ANQGSEA. The CDR3 has 16 amino acids. CDR3 region: CSAGLAGGPGSYEQYF. The CDR3 nucleotides are TGCAGCGCTGGACTAGCGGGAGGGCCTGGTAGCTACGAGCAGTACTTC.

This clonotype was counted a few times. The gene calls are TRBV28 and TRBJ2-5; TRBD1 matches at 8 bases. CDR1 MDHEN and CDR2 SYDVKM come from the germline V gene. Trimming took 4 bases from V and 2 from J; bases not matched to a gene: 15. This CDR3 region has 18 residues. The CDR3 sequence: CASSWTGKGRFRQETQYF. CDR3 bases: TGTGCCAGCAGTTGGACAGGGAAAGGACGTTTTAGACAAGAGACCCAGTACTTC.

This clonotype has only a few counts. V usage is TRBV2 and J usage is TRBJ2-7, with no clear D. In germline, CDR1 is SNHLY, CDR2 FYNNEI. Trimming took off 8 bases at V and 1 base at J, with 12 bases between the two ends. The CDR3 is 13 residues long. The CDR3 region is CASLYPPSYEQYF. CDR3 bases: TGTGCCAGCCTTTACCCCCCTTCCTACGAGCAGTACTTC.

This chain connects TRBV10-3 to TRBJ2-7; TRBD1 might be the D (6 bases). Germline CDR1 reads ENHRY; CDR2 reads SYGVKD. V dropped 6 bases and J dropped 5 bases, with 14 bases sitting between them. This CDR3 is 13 amino acids long. CDR3 region: CAISDTGIHEQYF. Here the CDR3 DNA reads TGTGCCATCAGCGATACAGGGATCCACGAGCAGTACTTC.

CDR3 coding DNA: TGTGCCATCGCGAATATTTACAATGAGCAGTTCTTC. Its protein is CAIANIYNEQFF. V gene TRBV10-3 combines with J gene TRBJ2-1, with D unresolved. Germline CDR1 is ENHRY and CDR2 is SYGVKD. The CDR3 is 12 amino acids. V was cut by 8 bases and J by 4 bases, with 9 bases left in between.

This clonotype was counted a few times. CDR3 protein: CASSRPTGSGRQFF. CDR3 coding DNA: TGTGCCAGCAGCCGGCCCACAGGGAGCGGCCGGCAGTTCTTC. V and J are TRBV7-2 and TRBJ2-1; tentatively, D is TRBD1 (6 bases). The germline V gene encodes CDR1 SGHTA and CDR2 FQGNSA. Trimming stripped 5 bases from V and 12 bases from J, with 20 bases between. The CDR3 spans 14 residues.

This chain joins TRBV28 and TRBJ2-7, with TRBD1 matching over 8 bases. The CDR3 is 13 amino acids. V was clipped by 6 bases and J by 4 bases; unmatched bases: 5. Germline assignment: CDR1 MDHEN and CDR2 SYDVKM. In DNA form, the CDR3 reads TGTGCCAGCAGCCAGGGGGCCTCGTACGAGCAGTACTTC. Its translation is CASSQGASYEQYF.

This clonotype has more than one count but fewer than ten. J is TRBJ1-4 and V is TRBV6-5; 7 nucleotides match TRBD1. This CDR3 contains 16 residues. Germline V CDR1 and CDR2: MNHEY, SVGAGI. The J segment lost 2 bases and the V segment lost 7 bases, leaving 10 bases of the junction unmatched. CDR3 in amino acids: CASTSRGLETNEKLFF. The CDR3 DNA reads as TGTGCCAGCACTTCAAGGGGGCTAGAGACTAATGAAAAACTGTTTTTT.

In this sample, this clonotype turned up a few times. V usage is TRBV27 and J usage is TRBJ2-1, with 8 bases identical to TRBD1. V lost 10 bases to trimming and J lost 5 bases; unmatched junction nucleotides: 13. The CDR3 covers 15 residues. Per germline, CDR1 MNHEY and CDR2 SMNVEV (reference sequence). The CDR3 sequence is CANLMWGQANNEQFF. CDR3 in DNA: TGTGCCAACCTAATGTGGGGACAGGCCAACAATGAGCAGTTCTTC.